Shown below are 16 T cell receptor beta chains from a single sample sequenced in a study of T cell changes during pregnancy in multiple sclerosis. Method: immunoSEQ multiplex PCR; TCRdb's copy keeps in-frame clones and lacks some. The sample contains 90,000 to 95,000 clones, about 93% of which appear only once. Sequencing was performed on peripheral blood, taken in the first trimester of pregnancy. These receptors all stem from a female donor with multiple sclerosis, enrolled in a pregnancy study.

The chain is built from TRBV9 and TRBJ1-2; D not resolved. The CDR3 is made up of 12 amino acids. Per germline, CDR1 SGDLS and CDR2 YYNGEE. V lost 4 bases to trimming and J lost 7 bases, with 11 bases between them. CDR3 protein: CASSPPLRGYTF. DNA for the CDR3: TGTGCCAGCAGCCCTCCCCTCCGTGGCTACACCTTC. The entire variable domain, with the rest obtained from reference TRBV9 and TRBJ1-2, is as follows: DSGVTQTPKHLITATGQRVTLRCSPRSGDLSVYWYQQSLDQGLQFLIQYYNGEERAKGNILERFSAQQFPDLHSELNLSSLELGDSALYFCASSPPLRGYTFGSGTRLTVV.

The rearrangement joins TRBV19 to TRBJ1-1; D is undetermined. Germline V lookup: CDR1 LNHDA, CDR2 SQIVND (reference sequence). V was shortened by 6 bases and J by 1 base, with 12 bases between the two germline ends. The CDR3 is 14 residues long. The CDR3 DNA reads TGTGCCAGTAGCCTCCCCGGTACGAACACTGAAGCTTTCTTT. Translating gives CASSLPGTNTEAFF.

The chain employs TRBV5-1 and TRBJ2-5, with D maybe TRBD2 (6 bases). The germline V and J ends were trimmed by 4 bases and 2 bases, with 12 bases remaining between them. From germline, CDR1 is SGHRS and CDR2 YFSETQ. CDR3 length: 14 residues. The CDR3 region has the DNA TGCGCCAGCAGCCATCGGGGAGGTCAAGAGACCCAGTACTTC. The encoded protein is CASSHRGGQETQYF.

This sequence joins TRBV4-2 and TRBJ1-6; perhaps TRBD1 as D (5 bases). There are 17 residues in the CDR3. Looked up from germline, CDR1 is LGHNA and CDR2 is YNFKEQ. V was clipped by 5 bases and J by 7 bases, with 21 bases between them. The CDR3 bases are TGTGCCAGCAGCTCGGGGCGGGGGGATAGGGGAAATTCACCCCTCCACTTT. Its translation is CASSSGRGDRGNSPLHF.

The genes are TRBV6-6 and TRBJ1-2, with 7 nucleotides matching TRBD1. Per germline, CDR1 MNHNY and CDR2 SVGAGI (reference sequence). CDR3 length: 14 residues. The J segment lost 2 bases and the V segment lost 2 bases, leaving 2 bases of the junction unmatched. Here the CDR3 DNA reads TGTGCCAGCAGTTACCCGGGACAGAACTATGGCTACACCTTC. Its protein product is CASSYPGQNYGYTF.

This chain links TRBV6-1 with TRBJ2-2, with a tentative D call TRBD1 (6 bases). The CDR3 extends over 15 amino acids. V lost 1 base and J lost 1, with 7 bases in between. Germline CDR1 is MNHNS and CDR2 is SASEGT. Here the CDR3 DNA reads TGTGCCAGCAGTGAAGTGGGACAGAACACCGGGGAGCTGTTTTTT. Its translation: CASSEVGQNTGELFF.

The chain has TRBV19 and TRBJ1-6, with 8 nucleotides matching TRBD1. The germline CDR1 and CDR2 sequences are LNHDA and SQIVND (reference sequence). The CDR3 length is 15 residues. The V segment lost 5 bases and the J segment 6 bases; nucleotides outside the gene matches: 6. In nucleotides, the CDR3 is TGTGCCAGTAGTGACTACAGGGGGGGTAATTCACCCCTCCACTTT. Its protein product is CASSDYRGGNSPLHF.

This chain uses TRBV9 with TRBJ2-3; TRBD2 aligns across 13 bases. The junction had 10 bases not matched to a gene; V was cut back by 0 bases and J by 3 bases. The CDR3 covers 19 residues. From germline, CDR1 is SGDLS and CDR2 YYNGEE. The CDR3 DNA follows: TGTGCCAGCAGCGTAGCAGGAACTAGCGGGGGGGCATCGACAGATACGCAGTATTTT. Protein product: CASSVAGTSGGASTDTQYF.

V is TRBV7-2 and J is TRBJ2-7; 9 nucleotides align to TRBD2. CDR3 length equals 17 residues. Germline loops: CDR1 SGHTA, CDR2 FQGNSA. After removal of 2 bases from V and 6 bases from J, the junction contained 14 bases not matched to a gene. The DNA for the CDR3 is TGTGCCAGCAGCTTAAAAGGGACTAGCCATCTAGCTAGCGAGCAGTACTTC. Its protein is CASSLKGTSHLASEQYF.

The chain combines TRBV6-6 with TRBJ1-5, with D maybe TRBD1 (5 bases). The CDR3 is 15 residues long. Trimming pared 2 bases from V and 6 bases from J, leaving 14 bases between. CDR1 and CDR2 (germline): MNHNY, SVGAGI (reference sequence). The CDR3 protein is CASSYEQGAIQPQHF. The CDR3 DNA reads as TGTGCCAGCAGTTACGAGCAGGGTGCAATTCAGCCCCAGCATTTT.

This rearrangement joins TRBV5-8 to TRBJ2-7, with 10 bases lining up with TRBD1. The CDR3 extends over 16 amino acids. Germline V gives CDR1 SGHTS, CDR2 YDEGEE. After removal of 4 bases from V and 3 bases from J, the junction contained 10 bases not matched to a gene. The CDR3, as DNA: TGTGCCAGCAGCAGACGACAGGGGGCGAAAATCTACGAGCAGTACTTC. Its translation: CASSRRQGAKIYEQYF.

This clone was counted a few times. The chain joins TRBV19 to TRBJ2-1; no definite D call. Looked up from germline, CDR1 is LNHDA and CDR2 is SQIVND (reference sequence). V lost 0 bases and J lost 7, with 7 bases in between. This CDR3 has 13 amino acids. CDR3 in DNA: TGTGCCAGTAGTATAGATTCGAGTAATGAGCAGTTCTTC. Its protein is CASSIDSSNEQFF. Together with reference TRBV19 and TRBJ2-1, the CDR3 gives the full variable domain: DGGITQSPKYLFRKEGQNVTLSCEQNLNHDAMYWYRQDPGQGLRLIYYSQIVNDFQKGDIAEGYSVSREKKESFPLTVTSAQKNPTAFYLCASSIDSSNEQFFGPGTRLTVL.

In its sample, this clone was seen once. The CDR3 DNA follows: TGTGCCAGCAGCTTATCGGGGAACTACGAGCAGTACTTC. Its protein is CASSLSGNYEQYF. The chain combines TRBV7-9 with TRBJ2-7; perhaps TRBD2 as D (5 bases). CDR1 and CDR2 (germline): SEHNR, FQNEAQ (reference sequence). V lost 2 bases and J lost 3, with 8 bases in between. CDR3 length equals 13 residues.

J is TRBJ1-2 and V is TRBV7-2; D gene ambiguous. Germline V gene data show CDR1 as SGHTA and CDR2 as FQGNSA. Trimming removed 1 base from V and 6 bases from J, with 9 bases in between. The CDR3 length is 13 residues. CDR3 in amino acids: CASSLGGSDGYTF. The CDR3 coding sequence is TGTGCCAGCAGCTTAGGAGGTTCTGATGGCTACACCTTC. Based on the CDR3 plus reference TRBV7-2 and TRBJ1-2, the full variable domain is GAGVSQSPSNKVTEKGKDVELRCDPISGHTALYWYRQSLGQGLEFLIYFQGNSAPDKSGLPSDRFSAERTGGSVSTLTIQRTQQEDSAVYLCASSLGGSDGYTFGSGTRLTVV.

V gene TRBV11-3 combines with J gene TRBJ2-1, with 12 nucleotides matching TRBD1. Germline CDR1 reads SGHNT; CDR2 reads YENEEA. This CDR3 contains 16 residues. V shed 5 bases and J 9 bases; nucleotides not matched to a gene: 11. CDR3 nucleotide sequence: TGTGCCAGCAGCCGAACATTGGGACAGGGGGCCGGTGAGCAGTTCTTC. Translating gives CASSRTLGQGAGEQFF. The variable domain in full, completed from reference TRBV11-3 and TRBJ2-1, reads EAGVVQSPRYKIIEKKQPVAFWCNPISGHNTLYWYLQNLGQGPELLIRYENEEAVDDSQLPKDRFSAERLKGVDSTLKIQPAELGDSAVYLCASSRTLGQGAGEQFFGPGTRLTVL.

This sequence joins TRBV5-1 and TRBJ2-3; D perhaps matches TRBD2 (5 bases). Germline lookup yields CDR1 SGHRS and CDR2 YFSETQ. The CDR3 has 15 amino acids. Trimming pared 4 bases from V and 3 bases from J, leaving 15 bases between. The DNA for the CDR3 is TGCGCCAGCAGCCCAGCGGTCCCTGAGACAGATACGCAGTATTTT. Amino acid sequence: CASSPAVPETDTQYF.